Each of the 27 T cell receptor beta chains below was sequenced from the same sample in a study of early T cells in non-severe SARS-CoV-2 infection. Each CDR3 protein is one row after TCRdb ran MiXCR on the 5' RACE reads. Of fewer than 70,000 distinct CDR3 sequences listed, around 12% are singletons. The sequenced sample was whole blood. The receptors were sampled from an adult who was a healthcare worker with PCR-confirmed SARS-CoV-2 infection or an uninfected control (not recorded which).

The sample holds a few counts of this clonotype. This chain connects TRBV5-5 to TRBJ1-4; D not resolved. The germline V and J ends were trimmed by 7 bases and 0 bases, with 7 bases remaining between them. Germline CDR1 reads SGHKS; CDR2 reads YYEKEE (reference sequence). The CDR3 loop spans 13 amino acids. The CDR3 protein is CASGHTTNEKLFF. CDR3 in DNA: TGTGCCAGCGGCCATACAACTAATGAAAAACTGTTTTTT.

This clonotype was seen a few times. The chain uses TRBV9 and TRBJ2-7; TRBD1 agrees at 9 bases. CDR1 is SGDLS, CDR2 YYNGEE, per germline. V was clipped by 3 bases and J by 0 bases; unmatched bases: 4. The CDR3 runs to 15 residues. CDR3 DNA sequence: TGTGCCAGCAGCGACGGACAGGGGCGCTCCTACGAGCAGTACTTC. This sequence encodes CASSDGQGRSYEQYF.

This clonotype came up many times. The chain employs TRBV14 and TRBJ2-1; 9 positions agree with TRBD1. Germline V lookup: CDR1 SGHDN, CDR2 FVKESK. The CDR3 sequence is 13 residues long. V lost 4 bases, J lost 7 bases, and 2 bases stayed unmatched. The CDR3 protein is CASSRDRGNEQFF. The CDR3 nucleotides read TGTGCCAGCAGCCGAGACAGGGGGAATGAGCAGTTCTTC.

This clonotype appeared many times. The chain employs TRBV13 and TRBJ2-4, with D possibly being TRBD1 (5 bases). The germline V gene encodes CDR1 PRHDT and CDR2 FYEKMQ (reference sequence). V shed 7 bases and J shed 1 base, with 17 bases lying between them. The CDR3 has 16 residues. The CDR3 spells CASTTVTDGAKNIQYF. The CDR3 coding sequence is TGTGCCAGCACCACAGTGACAGACGGGGCCAAAAACATTCAGTACTTC.

This clonotype was found many times. CDR3 coding DNA: TGTGCCAGCCAGGACAGGGGATCGGTATTCGATGAGCAGTTCTTC. Protein: CASQDRGSVFDEQFF. The chain employs TRBV7-9 and TRBJ2-1; TRBD1 matches at 9 bases. The CDR3 contains 15 residues. Germline V gene lookup returns CDR1 SEHNR and CDR2 FQNEAQ (reference sequence). V was pared by 8 bases and J by 8 bases, with 13 bases of the junction left unmatched.

The CDR3 bases are TGTGCCAGCAGTTTATGGGAAACTAGCGGGGACACAGATACGCAGTATTTT. Translated, it gives CASSLWETSGDTDTQYF. The V and J genes are TRBV28 and TRBJ2-3, with TRBD2 matching over 10 bases. V gave up 0 bases and J gave up 2 bases; unmatched junction bases: 5. The germline V gene has CDR1 MDHEN and CDR2 SYDVKM. The CDR3 runs to 17 residues. The full variable domain, completed using reference TRBV28 and TRBJ2-3, is DVKVTQSSRYLVKRTGEKVFLECVQDMDHENMFWYRQDPGLGLRLIYFSYDVKMKEKGDIPEGYSVSREKKERFSLILESASTNQTSMYLCASSLWETSGDTDTQYFGPGTRLTVL.

In this sample, this clonotype turned up many times. The chain carries TRBV7-6 and TRBJ2-2, with 12 bases that match TRBD2. The CDR3 has 15 amino acids. In germline, CDR1 is SGHVS, CDR2 FNYEAQ. V gave up 4 bases and J gave up 4 bases; unmatched junction bases: 1. CDR3 protein: CASSSSGRATGELFF. DNA for the CDR3: TGTGCCAGCAGCTCTAGCGGGAGGGCCACCGGGGAGCTGTTTTTT.

The rearrangement links TRBV14 to TRBJ2-1, with D hard to call. The length of the CDR3 is 11 residues. Looked up from germline, CDR1 is SGHDN and CDR2 is FVKESK. V was trimmed by 4 bases and J by 5 bases, leaving 3 bases between them. CDR3 sequence: CASSRHNEQFF. The CDR3 nucleotides are TGTGCCAGCAGCCGTCACAATGAGCAGTTCTTC.

The J gene is TRBJ2-3, the V gene TRBV30; the D is unclear. V lost 1 base and J 5 bases, leaving 10 bases between the germline ends. This CDR3 is 13 amino acids long. CDR1 is GTSNPN and CDR2 is SVGIG in the germline V gene (reference sequence). The CDR3 sequence is CAWSEASRDTQYF. The CDR3 DNA reads as TGTGCCTGGAGTGAGGCCTCGAGAGATACGCAGTATTTT. Together with reference TRBV30 and TRBJ2-3, the CDR3 gives the full variable domain: SQTIHQWPATLVQPVGSPLSLECTVEGTSNPNLYWYRQAAGRGLQLLFYSVGIGQISSEVPQNLSASRPQDRQFILSSKKLLLSDSGFYLCAWSEASRDTQYFGPGTRLTVL.

This clonotype was counted at least ten times. The rearrangement uses TRBV2 and TRBJ1-5; D is undetermined. In germline, CDR1 is SNHLY, CDR2 FYNNEI. Trimming took off 6 bases at V and 0 bases at J, with 9 bases between the two ends. The CDR3 is made up of 14 amino acids. Here the CDR3 reads CASRTGLSNQPQHF. In nucleotides, the CDR3 is TGTGCCAGCAGGACGGGTCTTAGCAATCAGCCCCAGCATTTT.

In this sample, this clonotype turned up many times. CDR3 amino acids: CASSFGVRGTSTNEKLFF. DNA for the CDR3: TGCGCCAGCAGCTTTGGAGTCCGGGGAACTTCAACTAATGAAAAACTGTTTTTT. The rearrangement joins TRBV5-1 to TRBJ1-4; D not certain. The germline gives CDR1 SGHRS, CDR2 YFSETQ. Trimming shortened V by 2 bases and J by 0 bases, and 17 bases separated the two germline ends. This CDR3 spans 18 amino acids.

This clonotype has a count of ten or more. The CDR3 nucleotides read TGTGCCAGCAGCCGACTGGACAGCCGTGGCTACACCTTC. It specifies CASSRLDSRGYTF. The chain employs TRBV3-1 and TRBJ1-2; D perhaps matches TRBD1 (6 bases). CDR1 is LGHDT and CDR2 is YNNKEL in the germline V gene (reference sequence). V dropped 4 bases and J dropped 7 bases, with 13 bases sitting between them. The CDR3 length is 13 residues.

This clonotype was detected many times. The chain carries TRBV21-1 and TRBJ2-5; the table's D gene call, TRBD1, was not cross checked with the DNA. TRBV21-1 is a documented pseudogene. The CDR3 runs to 15 residues. The CDR3 DNA reads as TGTGCCAGCAGCAGAAGGACAGGCCCGATAGAGACCCAGTACTTC. Translating gives CASSRRTGPIETQYF.

In this sample, this clonotype turned up a few times. The gene calls are TRBV6-2 or TRBV6-3 and TRBJ1-5, with 8 positions matching TRBD1. The CDR3 is made up of 16 amino acids. Germline CDR1 and CDR2: MNHEY and SVGEGT. Germline trimming cut 7 bases from V and 9 bases from J; bases unmatched to any gene: 17. CDR3 amino acids: CASTQGQDRAPRPQHF. The CDR3 bases are TGTGCCAGCACCCAGGGGCAGGACAGGGCCCCTCGGCCCCAGCATTTT.

This clonotype was observed at least ten times. The chain joins TRBV6-5 to TRBJ1-2; D is undetermined. Trimming removed 7 bases from V and 8 bases from J, with 20 bases in between. The CDR3 is 14 residues long. Germline CDR1 is MNHEY and CDR2 is SVGAGI. CDR3 loop: CASTLDPISAGYTF. Here the CDR3 DNA reads TGTGCCAGCACCCTGGACCCCATTTCAGCCGGCTACACCTTC.

Comments on this clonotype: One junction end does not reproduce the germline sequence, and a read error may be involved. The rearrangement joins TRBV5-1 to TRBJ2-1; TRBD2 might be the D (6 bases). The CDR3 has 15 amino acids. Germline V gene lookup returns CDR1 SGHRS and CDR2 YFSETQ. This CDR3 reads CASRPGTREYNEQIF. The CDR3 nucleotides are TGCGCCAGCAGGCCCGGGACTCGAGAATACAATGAGCAGATCTTC.

This clonotype was counted only a few times. The V gene is TRBV6-6, the J gene TRBJ1-6; 8 nucleotides line up with TRBD1. Germline CDR1 MNHNY, CDR2 SVGAGI (reference sequence). J was trimmed by 0 bases and V by 4 bases; bases with no gene match: 5. The CDR3 contains 17 residues. This chain's CDR3 is CASSWQGASSYNSPLHF. Written as DNA, the CDR3 is TGTGCCAGCAGTTGGCAGGGGGCAAGCTCCTATAATTCACCCCTCCACTTT.

This clonotype was recorded a few times. The chain recombines TRBV27 with TRBJ2-3; either TRBD1 or TRBD2 may fit D (5 bases each). CDR3 size: 14 residues. The ends were cut back, 3 bases at V and 6 bases at J, with 13 bases in the middle. CDR1 and CDR2 from the germline V gene are MNHEY and SMNVEV (reference sequence). The CDR3 region is CASSLWGSQDTQYF. Here the CDR3 DNA reads TGTGCCAGCAGTTTGTGGGGGAGCCAGGATACGCAGTATTTT.

This clonotype was counted ten times or more. CDR3 sequence reads: CASGDTGVQPQHF. CDR3 nucleotides: TGCGCCAGCGGGGATACAGGGGTCCAGCCCCAGCATTTT. The V and J genes are TRBV10-2 and TRBJ1-5, with 7 bases fitting TRBD1. There are 13 residues in the CDR3. V was clipped by 8 bases and J by 7 bases; unmatched bases: 8. CDR1 is WSHSY, CDR2 SAAADI, per germline.

This clonotype was observed at least ten times. J is TRBJ2-1 and V is TRBV11-1, with TRBD2 matching over 9 bases. Germline CDR1 SGHAT, CDR2 FQDESV (reference sequence). This CDR3 spans 15 amino acids. Trimming cost V 5 bases and J 10 bases; bases outside gene matches: 12. CDR3 sequence reads: CASSPSGLADREQFF. CDR3 DNA sequence: TGTGCCAGCAGCCCATCGGGACTAGCCGATCGGGAGCAGTTCTTC.

The genes are TRBV13 and TRBJ1-3; perhaps TRBD1 as D (6 bases). The CDR3 is 15 amino acids. Per the germline V gene, CDR1 is PRHDT and CDR2 is FYEKMQ (reference sequence). V lost 5 bases to trimming and J lost 3 bases, with 14 bases between them. The CDR3 DNA is TGTGCCAGCAGCCAACAGGGAGTTAGTGGAAACACCATATATTTT. It yields the protein CASSQQGVSGNTIYF.

This clonotype has at least ten counts. The V and J genes are TRBV20-1 and TRBJ2-7; D is unresolved. The CDR3 covers 13 residues. Between the trimmed V and J ends, which lost 1 base and 5 bases, there was a span of 12 bases. From germline, CDR1 is DFQATT and CDR2 SNEGSKA (reference sequence). The CDR3 spells CSARGPPLDEQYF. CDR3 sequence (DNA): TGCAGTGCTAGAGGCCCCCCCTTGGACGAGCAGTACTTC.

This clonotype was counted many times. The rearrangement joins TRBV15 to TRBJ2-7; maybe TRBD2 (6 bases). With 3 bases removed from V and 1 base from J, the gap between germline ends came to 13 bases. The CDR3 runs 15 residues. Germline V lookup: CDR1 LNHNV, CDR2 YYDKDF (reference sequence). The CDR3, as DNA: TGTGCCACCAGCAGGACCGGGACTGCATCCTACGAGCAGTACTTC. Its protein product is CATSRTGTASYEQYF.

This clonotype was recorded at least ten times. The rearrangement joins TRBV5-1 to TRBJ1-1; TRBD1 is a possible D gene (6 bases). The CDR3 is made up of 15 amino acids. The V end was cut by 2 bases, the J end by 0 bases, with 11 bases between. Germline assignment: CDR1 SGHRS and CDR2 YFSETQ. The CDR3 is CASSFFSGVNTEAFF. DNA for the CDR3: TGCGCCAGCAGCTTTTTTTCAGGGGTGAACACTGAAGCTTTCTTT.

This chain connects TRBV28 to TRBJ1-6; no reliable D call. The CDR3 contains 9 residues. Between the trimmed V and J ends, which lost 6 bases and 13 bases, there was a span of 4 bases. The germline CDR1 and CDR2 sequences are MDHEN and SYDVKM. The CDR3 loop is CASSPPLHF. In DNA form, the CDR3 reads TGTGCCAGCAGCCCTCCCCTCCACTTT.

This clonotype was detected a few times. The chain uses TRBV7-2 and TRBJ2-7; D uncertain. Trimming stripped 5 bases from V and 4 bases from J, with 15 bases between. The CDR3 extends over 14 amino acids. Looked up from germline, CDR1 is SGHTA and CDR2 is FQGNSA. The DNA for the CDR3 is TGTGCCAGCAGCCCCATTCTTACCGGGTACGAGCAGTACTTC. Residues: CASSPILTGYEQYF.

The rearrangement joins TRBV12-3 or TRBV12-4 to TRBJ2-7, with 8 positions matching TRBD1. The CDR3 is made up of 14 amino acids. The V gene end was trimmed by 6 bases and the J gene end by 4 bases; junction bases not matched to a gene: 8. The CDR3 loop reads CASSFRGLGYEQYF. Written as DNA, the CDR3 is TGTGCCAGCAGCTTCAGGGGGCTCGGTTACGAGCAGTACTTC.